This paragraph reports one T cell receptor beta chain. This entry comes from a study of blood T cell repertoires in COVID-19. Study context: T cells, B-cell-depleted T cells, or PBMCs provided the cDNA or gDNA that served as material.

This CDR3 region has 13 residues. Germline CDR1 reads WNHNN; CDR2 reads SYGVQD (reference sequence). Losses at the gene ends were 10 bases for V and 8 bases for J; bases not matched to a gene: 9. The table came from immunoSEQ multiplex PCR; TCRdb's copy has only in-frame clones and leaves some out. Counted here are 100,000 to 150,000 clones, 69% occurring once; the ten biggest clones make up 2% to 2.5%. The chain employs TRBV10-1 and TRBJ1-2; 11 bases are shared with TRBD1. Sequencing was carried out using peripheral blood. The receptor's source is a woman in her 70s with acute or convalescent COVID-19. The CDR3 DNA reads as TGCGCCAACCGGACAGGGGGCGCGGGGGGCTACACCTTC. Encoded protein: CANRTGGAGGYTF.